This TCR beta chain originates from a study of cytomegalovirus exposure and HLA in healthy donors. Study background: Genotyping showed roughly 83% of over 350 donors falling in the Caucasian-associated ancestry cluster. The study, taken as a whole, reports: Across donors, most TCRs were seen rarely, yet some public ones were widespread. One cluster of highly shared sequence variants probably arose as a sequencing artifact.

As concerns this clone: Its antigen is unidentified. An end of the junction differs from the germline gene, which may be a read error.

The CDR3 is 16 residues long. Germline assignment: CDR1 SGHDT and CDR2 YYEEEE. In the PCR, 60 Vbeta and 13 Jbeta primers were used. Only in-frame clones appear in the TCRdb table, and some are missing; sequencing was by immunoSEQ multiplex PCR. Of some 51,000 clones in the sample, 77% were seen once. Those who donated were healthy bone marrow donors. The genes are TRBV5-6 and TRBJ1-1, with D unclear. The specimen was PBMCs. The TCR comes from a female donor in good health and CMV-seronegative. CDR3 region: CASSLSRPGLNTETFF. The CDR3 nucleotides are TGTGCCAGCAGCTTGTCTCGCCCAGGCCTGAACACTGAAACTTTCTTT.